The clone carrying this TCR beta chain has more than one count but fewer than ten. Its antigen is not identified. The data stem from a study of Graves' ophthalmopathy and Graves' hyperthyroidism. Study-level results: Cross-validated, the 13-signature model showed 87.88%/81.08% sensitivity/specificity, and 80%/75% in the test set. Blood was where most expanded thyroid clonotypes above 0.001 frequency also turned up.

Scientists amplified the TCR beta CDR3 regions from RNA transcripts. HTBI primers served in a first-round RT-PCR, which a second-round multiplex PCR followed. TCRdb independently ran MiXCR on the multiplex PCR reads; one entry per CDR3 protein. The repertoire holds some 1.1 million distinct CDR3 sequences, with 36% as singletons. The CDR3 has 13 amino acids. Trimming stripped 7 bases from V and 3 bases from J, with 13 bases between. The germline V gene encodes CDR1 MDHEN and CDR2 SYDVKM. Patients in the hyperthyroidism group, adults aged 18 to 65, were newly diagnosed, under 2 months' duration. Lactation, pregnancy, uncontrolled infections and other autoimmune diseases were all grounds for excluding patients.

Input material: peripheral blood or thyroid tissue (not recorded which). The genes are TRBV28 and TRBJ2-7, with D perhaps matching TRBD1 (5 bases). The clonotype was recovered from an adult man with Graves' hyperthyroidism. The chain's CDR3 is CASKRGPIYEQYF. The CDR3 nucleotides are TGTGCCAGCAAAAGGGGTCCCATCTACGAGCAGTACTTC.